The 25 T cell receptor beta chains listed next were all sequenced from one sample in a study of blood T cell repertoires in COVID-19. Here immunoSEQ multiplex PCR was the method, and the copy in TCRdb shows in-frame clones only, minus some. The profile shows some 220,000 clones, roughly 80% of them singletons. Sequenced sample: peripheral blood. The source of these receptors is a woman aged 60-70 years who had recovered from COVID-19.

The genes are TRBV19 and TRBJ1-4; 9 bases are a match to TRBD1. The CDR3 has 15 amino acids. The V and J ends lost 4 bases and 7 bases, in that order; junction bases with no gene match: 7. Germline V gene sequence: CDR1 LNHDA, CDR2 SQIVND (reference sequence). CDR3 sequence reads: CASSNPGTGTEKLFF. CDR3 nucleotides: TGTGCCAGTAGTAACCCCGGGACAGGGACTGAAAAACTGTTTTTT.

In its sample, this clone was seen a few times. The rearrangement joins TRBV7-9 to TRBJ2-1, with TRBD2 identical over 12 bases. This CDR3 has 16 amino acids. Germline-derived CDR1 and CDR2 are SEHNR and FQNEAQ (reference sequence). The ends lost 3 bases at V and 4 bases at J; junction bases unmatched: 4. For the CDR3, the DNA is TGTGCCAGCAGCTTCTCGACTAGCGGGGGTTACAATGAGCAGTTCTTC. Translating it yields CASSFSTSGGYNEQFF.

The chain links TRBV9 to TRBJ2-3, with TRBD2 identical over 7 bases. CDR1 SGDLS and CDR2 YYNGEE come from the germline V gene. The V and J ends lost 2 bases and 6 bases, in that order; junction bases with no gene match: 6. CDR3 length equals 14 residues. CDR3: CASSVTSVGDTQYF. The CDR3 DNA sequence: TGTGCCAGCAGCGTCACTAGCGTCGGCGATACGCAGTATTTT. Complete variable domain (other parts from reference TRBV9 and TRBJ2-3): DSGVTQTPKHLITATGQRVTLRCSPRSGDLSVYWYQQSLDQGLQFLIQYYNGEERAKGNILERFSAQQFPDLHSELNLSSLELGDSALYFCASSVTSVGDTQYFGPGTRLTVL.

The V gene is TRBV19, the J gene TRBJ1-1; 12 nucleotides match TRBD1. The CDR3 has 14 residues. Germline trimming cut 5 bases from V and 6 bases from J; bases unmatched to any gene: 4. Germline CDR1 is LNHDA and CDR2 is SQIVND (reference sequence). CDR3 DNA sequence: TGTGCCAGTAGTCCGGGACAGGGGGCGTCTGAAGCTTTCTTT. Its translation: CASSPGQGASEAFF.

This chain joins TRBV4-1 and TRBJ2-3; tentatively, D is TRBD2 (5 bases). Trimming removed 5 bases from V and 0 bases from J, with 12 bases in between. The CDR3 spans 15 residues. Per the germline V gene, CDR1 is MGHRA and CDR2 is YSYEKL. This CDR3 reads CASSERGYSTDTQYF. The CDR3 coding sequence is TGCGCCAGCAGCGAACGCGGGTATAGCACAGATACGCAGTATTTT.

This chain's CDR3 is CASSYGGRDFF. DNA for the CDR3: TGTGCCAGCAGTTACGGGGGCAGGGATTTCTTT. The rearrangement uses TRBV6-5 and TRBJ1-1; D is perhaps TRBD1 (6 bases). Germline V CDR1 and CDR2: MNHEY, SVGAGI. V lost 2 bases, J lost 13 bases, and 11 bases lay in between. This CDR3 region has 11 residues.

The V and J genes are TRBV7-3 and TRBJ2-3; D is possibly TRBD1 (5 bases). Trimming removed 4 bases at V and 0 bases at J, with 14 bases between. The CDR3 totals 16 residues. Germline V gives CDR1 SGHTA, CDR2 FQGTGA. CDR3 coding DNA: TGTGCCAGCAGCTCGGGCCCAACAGGCAGCACAGATACGCAGTATTTT. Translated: CASSSGPTGSTDTQYF.

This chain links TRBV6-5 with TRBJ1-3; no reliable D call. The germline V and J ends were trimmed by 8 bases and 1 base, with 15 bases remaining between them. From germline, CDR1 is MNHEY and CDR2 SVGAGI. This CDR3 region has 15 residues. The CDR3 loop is CASGRRPSSGNTIYF. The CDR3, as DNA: TGTGCCAGCGGGAGACGGCCTTCGTCTGGAAACACCATATATTTT.

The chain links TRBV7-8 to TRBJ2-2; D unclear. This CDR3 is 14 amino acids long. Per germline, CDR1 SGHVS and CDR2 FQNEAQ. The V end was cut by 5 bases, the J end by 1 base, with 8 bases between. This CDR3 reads CASSNYRNTGELFF. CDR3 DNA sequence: TGTGCCAGCAGCAATTACAGGAACACCGGGGAGCTGTTTTTT.

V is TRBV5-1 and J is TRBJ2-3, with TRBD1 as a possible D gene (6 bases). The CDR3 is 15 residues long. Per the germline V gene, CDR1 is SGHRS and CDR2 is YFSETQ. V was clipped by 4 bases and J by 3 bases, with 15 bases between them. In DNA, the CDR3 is TGCGCCAGCAGCACCACAGGGTTTATAACAGATACGCAGTATTTT. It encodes CASSTTGFITDTQYF.

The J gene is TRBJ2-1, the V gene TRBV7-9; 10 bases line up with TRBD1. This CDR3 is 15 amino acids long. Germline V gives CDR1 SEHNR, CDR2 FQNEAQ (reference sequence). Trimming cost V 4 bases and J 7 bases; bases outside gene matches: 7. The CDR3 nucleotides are TGTGCCAGCAGCTCGTCAGACAGGGGGCGGAATGAGCAGTTCTTC. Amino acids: CASSSSDRGRNEQFF. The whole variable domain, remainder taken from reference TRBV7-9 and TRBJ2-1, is DTGVSQNPRHKITKRGQNVTFRCDPISEHNRLYWYRQTLGQGPEFLTYFQNEAQLEKSRLLSDRFSAERPKGSFSTLEIQRTEQGDSAMYLCASSSSDRGRNEQFFGPGTRLTVL.

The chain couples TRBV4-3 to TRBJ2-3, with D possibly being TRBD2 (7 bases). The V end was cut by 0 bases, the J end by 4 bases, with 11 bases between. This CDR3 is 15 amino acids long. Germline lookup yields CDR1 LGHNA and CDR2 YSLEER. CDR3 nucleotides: TGCGCCAGCAGCCAAGATAGGGGGGGTCCAGATACGCAGTATTTT. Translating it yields CASSQDRGGPDTQYF.

CDR3: CASSLLPGGSYEQYF. CDR3 in DNA: TGTGCCAGCAGCTTACTTCCGGGGGGCTCCTACGAGCAGTACTTC. This chain connects TRBV7-2 to TRBJ2-7; TRBD2 aligns across 7 bases. CDR3 length: 15 amino acids. Germline CDR1 SGHTA, CDR2 FQGNSA. With 2 bases clipped from V and 0 bases from J, the junction kept 4 bases outside the gene matches.

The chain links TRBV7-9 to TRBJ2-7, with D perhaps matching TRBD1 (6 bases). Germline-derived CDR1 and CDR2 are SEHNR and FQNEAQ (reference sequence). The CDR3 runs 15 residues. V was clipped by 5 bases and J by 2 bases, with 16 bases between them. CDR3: CASSPAGTLAYEQYF. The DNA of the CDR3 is TGTGCCAGCAGCCCAGCCGGGACACTTGCCTACGAGCAGTACTTC.

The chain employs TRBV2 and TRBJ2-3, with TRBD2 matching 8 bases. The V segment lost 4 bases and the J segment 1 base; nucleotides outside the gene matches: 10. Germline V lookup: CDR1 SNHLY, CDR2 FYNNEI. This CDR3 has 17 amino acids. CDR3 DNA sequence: TGTGCCAGCAGTGCCCTTTTTGGGCGGGGGGGCACAGATACGCAGTATTTT. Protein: CASSALFGRGGTDTQYF.

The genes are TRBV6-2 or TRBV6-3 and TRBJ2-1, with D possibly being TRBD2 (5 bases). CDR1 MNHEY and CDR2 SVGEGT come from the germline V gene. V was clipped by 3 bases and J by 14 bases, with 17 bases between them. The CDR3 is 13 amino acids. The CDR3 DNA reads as TGTGCCAGCAGTTATGGGGTAGCGCGCCTAGAGTTCTTC. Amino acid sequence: CASSYGVARLEFF.

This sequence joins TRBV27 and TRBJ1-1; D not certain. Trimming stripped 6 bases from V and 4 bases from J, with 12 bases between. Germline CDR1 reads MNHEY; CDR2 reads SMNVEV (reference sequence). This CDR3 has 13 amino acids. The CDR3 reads CASRLSGFTEAFF. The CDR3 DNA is TGTGCCAGCAGACTTAGCGGTTTCACTGAAGCTTTCTTT.

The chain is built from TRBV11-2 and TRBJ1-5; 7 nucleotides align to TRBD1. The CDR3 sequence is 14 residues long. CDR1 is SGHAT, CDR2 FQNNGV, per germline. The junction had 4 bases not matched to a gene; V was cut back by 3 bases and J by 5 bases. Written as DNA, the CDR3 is TGTGCCAGCAGCTTGACAGGGATTGATCAGCCCCAGCATTTT. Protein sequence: CASSLTGIDQPQHF.

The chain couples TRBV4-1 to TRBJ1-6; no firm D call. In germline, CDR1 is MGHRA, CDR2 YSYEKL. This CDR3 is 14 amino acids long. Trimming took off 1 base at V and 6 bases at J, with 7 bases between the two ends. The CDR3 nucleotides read TGCGCCAGCAGCCAAGTGCCAGTTAATTCACCCCTCCACTTT. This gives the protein CASSQVPVNSPLHF.

The CDR3 DNA sequence: TGTGCCAGCAGCACAGACAGGGGGAACACTGAAGCTTTCTTT. It translates to CASSTDRGNTEAFF. The chain links TRBV3-1 (or the pseudogene TRBV3-2) to TRBJ1-1; 8 bases agree with TRBD1. Per germline, CDR1 LGHDT and CDR2 YNNKEL (reference sequence). The V gene end was trimmed by 5 bases and the J gene end by 1 base; junction bases not matched to a gene: 3. The CDR3 length is 14 residues.

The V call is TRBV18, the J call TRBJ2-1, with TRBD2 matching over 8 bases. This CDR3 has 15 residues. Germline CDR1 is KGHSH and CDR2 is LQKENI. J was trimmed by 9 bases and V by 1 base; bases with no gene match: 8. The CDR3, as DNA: TGTGCCAGCTCACCACAAGCGGGGGCCCTCGGTGAGCAGTTCTTC. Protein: CASSPQAGALGEQFF.

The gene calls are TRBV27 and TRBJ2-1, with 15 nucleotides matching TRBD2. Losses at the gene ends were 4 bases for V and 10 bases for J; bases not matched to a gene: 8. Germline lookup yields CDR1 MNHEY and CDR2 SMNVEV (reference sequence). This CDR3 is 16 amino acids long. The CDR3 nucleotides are TGTGCCAGCAGTTCCGGGACTAGCGGGGGGCGAGGGGAGCAGTTCTTC. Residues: CASSSGTSGGRGEQFF.

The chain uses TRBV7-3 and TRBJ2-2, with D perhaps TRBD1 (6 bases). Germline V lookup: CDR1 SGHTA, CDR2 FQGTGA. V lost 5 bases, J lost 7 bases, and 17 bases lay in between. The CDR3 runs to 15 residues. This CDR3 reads CASSPQGLEGGELFF. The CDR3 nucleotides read TGTGCCAGCAGCCCACAGGGTCTAGAGGGCGGGGAGCTGTTTTTT.

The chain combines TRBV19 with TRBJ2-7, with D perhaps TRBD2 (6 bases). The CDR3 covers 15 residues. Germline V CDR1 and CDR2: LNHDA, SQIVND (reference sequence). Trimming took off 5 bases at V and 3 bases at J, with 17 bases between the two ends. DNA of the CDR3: TGTGCCAGTAGTTCCCCACGGGCGGGGTTCTACGAGCAGTACTTC. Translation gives CASSSPRAGFYEQYF.

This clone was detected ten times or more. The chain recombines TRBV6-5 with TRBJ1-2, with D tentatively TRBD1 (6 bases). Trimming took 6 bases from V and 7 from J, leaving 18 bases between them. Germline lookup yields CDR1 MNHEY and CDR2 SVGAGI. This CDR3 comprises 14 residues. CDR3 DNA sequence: TGTGCCAGCAGCAAAAAGCTCAGGGGATCTGGCTACACCTTC. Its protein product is CASSKKLRGSGYTF.